This entry lists 24 T cell receptor beta chains sequenced from one sample in a study of control samples from healthy donors and cancer patients. Assay used: immunoSEQ multiplex PCR; TCRdb lists only in-frame clones, some missing. Found here are just over 150,000 clones, more than 85% of them singletons; the top ten hold approximately 2.5%. The source material was blood. All receptors derive from a man aged 50-59 years in good health.

This chain joins TRBV4-1 and TRBJ2-2, with a weak D call TRBD2 (5 bases). The CDR3 runs to 17 residues. Germline V gene data show CDR1 as MGHRA and CDR2 as YSYEKL. Trimming took off 0 bases at V and 7 bases at J, with 18 bases between the two ends. As DNA, the CDR3 is TGCGCCAGCAGCCAAGATGACCTAGCTGGGTGGGGCGGGGAGCTGTTTTTT. It specifies CASSQDDLAGWGGELFF.

The chain uses TRBV6-5 and TRBJ2-3; 8 bases are shared with TRBD1. Germline loops: CDR1 MNHEY, CDR2 SVGAGI. V dropped 6 bases and J dropped 3; count of bases not matched to a gene: 8. The CDR3 has 15 residues. The CDR3, as DNA: TGTGCCAGCAGCACACAGGGGGATGGTACAGATACGCAGTATTTT. It yields the protein CASSTQGDGTDTQYF.

The gene calls are TRBV6-5 and TRBJ2-7, with D tentatively TRBD2 (6 bases). Germline V gene data show CDR1 as MNHEY and CDR2 as SVGAGI. Trimming removed 2 bases from V and 0 bases from J, with 14 bases in between. This CDR3 comprises 16 residues. CDR3 in DNA: TGTGCCAGCAGTTACAGAGGCGGGAAAATCTCCTACGAGCAGTACTTC. This gives the protein CASSYRGGKISYEQYF.

This sequence joins TRBV24-1 and TRBJ2-5, with a possible D match to TRBD1 (7 bases). The CDR3 loop spans 14 amino acids. Germline CDR1 is KGHDR and CDR2 is SFDVKD. V dropped 4 bases and J dropped 2 bases, with 10 bases sitting between them. This CDR3 is CATSEPGGQETQYF. As DNA, the CDR3 is TGTGCCACCAGTGAACCAGGGGGGCAAGAGACCCAGTACTTC.

The CDR3 here is CASSLYPGQGNNEQFF. CDR3 coding DNA: TGCGCCAGCAGCTTATACCCGGGACAGGGTAACAATGAGCAGTTCTTC. The chain couples TRBV5-1 to TRBJ2-1, with 9 bases that match TRBD1. Germline V CDR1 and CDR2: SGHRS, YFSETQ. This CDR3 is built from 16 residues. V was clipped by 2 bases and J by 5 bases; unmatched bases: 8.

V and J are TRBV20-1 and TRBJ1-5, with D hard to call. The CDR3 has 15 amino acids. V was pared by 3 bases and J by 0 bases, with 12 bases between. Germline V gene sequence: CDR1 DFQATT, CDR2 SNEGSKA (reference sequence). The DNA of the CDR3 is TGCAGTGCTAGTGCAACGGTCTATAGCAATCAGCCCCAGCATTTT. Encoded protein: CSASATVYSNQPQHF.

This chain uses TRBV7-2 with TRBJ2-1; TRBD2 agrees at 7 bases. This CDR3 is 16 amino acids long. V trimming: 0 bases; J trimming: 1 base; junction bases outside the gene matches: 3. Germline V gives CDR1 SGHTA, CDR2 FQGNSA. CDR3 amino acids: CASSLALAASYNEQFF. CDR3 coding DNA: TGTGCCAGCAGCTTAGCCCTAGCGGCGTCCTACAATGAGCAGTTCTTC. The full variable domain, rest sourced from reference TRBV7-2 and TRBJ2-1, is GAGVSQSPSNKVTEKGKDVELRCDPISGHTALYWYRQSLGQGLEFLIYFQGNSAPDKSGLPSDRFSAERTGGSVSTLTIQRTQQEDSAVYLCASSLALAASYNEQFFGPGTRLTVL.

The chain couples TRBV28 to TRBJ1-4; D is unclear. With 4 bases removed from V and 8 bases from J, the gap between germline ends came to 8 bases. Germline loops: CDR1 MDHEN, CDR2 SYDVKM. The CDR3 consists of 12 residues. As DNA, the CDR3 is TGTGCCAGCAGTTATCAGTGGGAAAAACTGTTTTTT. Translating it yields CASSYQWEKLFF.

The gene calls are TRBV28 and TRBJ2-7, with 7 bases matching TRBD2. Germline V gene sequence: CDR1 MDHEN, CDR2 SYDVKM. V shed 9 bases and J 0 bases; nucleotides not matched to a gene: 8. This CDR3 is built from 14 residues. CDR3 nucleotide sequence: TGTGCCAGTAGAAGAGCGGGGATCTCCTACGAGCAGTACTTC. It is translated as CASRRAGISYEQYF.

The V and J genes are TRBV5-1 and TRBJ1-5, with 10 bases that match TRBD1. Germline trimming cut 4 bases from V and 4 bases from J; bases unmatched to any gene: 5. The CDR3 has 15 residues. CDR1 and CDR2 from the germline V gene are SGHRS and YFSETQ. In DNA form, the CDR3 reads TGCGCCAGCAGCCAAGGGACAGGGGTGAATCAGCCCCAGCATTTT. It codes for CASSQGTGVNQPQHF. The complete variable domain, with remaining parts taken from reference TRBV5-1 and TRBJ1-5, reads KAGVTQTPRYLIKTRGQQVTLSCSPISGHRSVSWYQQTPGQGLQFLFEYFSETQRNKGNFPGRFSGRQFSNSRSEMNVSTLELGDSALYLCASSQGTGVNQPQHFGDGTRLSIL.

The V call is TRBV18, the J call TRBJ2-7, with 9 nucleotides matching TRBD1. Germline V gene lookup returns CDR1 KGHSH and CDR2 LQKENI. Trimming at V came to 0 bases and at J to 5 bases, leaving 5 bases not matched to a gene. The CDR3 spans 15 residues. CDR3 sequence: CASSPPSGQGNEQYF. CDR3 in DNA: TGTGCCAGCTCACCACCTTCGGGACAGGGAAACGAGCAGTACTTC. The full variable domain, in which reference TRBV18 and TRBJ2-7 provide the parts outside the CDR3, is NAGVMQNPRHLVRRRGQEARLRCSPMKGHSHVYWYRQLPEEGLKFMVYLQKENIIDESGMPKERFSAEFPKEGPSILRIQQVVRGDSAAYFCASSPPSGQGNEQYFGPGTRLTVT.

The chain employs TRBV7-2 and TRBJ2-3; 9 bases agree with TRBD2. Germline CDR1 reads SGHTA; CDR2 reads FQGNSA. V lost 4 bases and J lost 8; bases outside the gene matches: 13. The CDR3 is 16 amino acids. This chain's CDR3 is CASSSLRLAVEGTQYF. DNA of the CDR3: TGTGCCAGCAGCTCCCTAAGACTAGCGGTAGAGGGTACGCAGTATTTT.

The chain couples TRBV6-5 to TRBJ2-1, with TRBD2 identical over 9 bases. The CDR3 sequence is 13 residues long. The germline V gene encodes CDR1 MNHEY and CDR2 SVGAGI. Trimming took 10 bases from V and 6 from J; bases not matched to a gene: 7. CDR3 protein: CATLAGVGNEQFF. CDR3 sequence (DNA): TGTGCCACCTTAGCGGGAGTTGGCAATGAGCAGTTCTTC.

The chain has TRBV2 and TRBJ2-3; D possibly uses TRBD1 or TRBD2 (5 bases each). The CDR3 has 15 residues. The V end lost 4 bases, the J end lost 0 bases, and 11 bases lay between the germline ends. CDR1 SNHLY and CDR2 FYNNEI come from the germline V gene. The CDR3 is CASSVGRPSTDTQYF. Written as DNA, the CDR3 is TGTGCCAGCAGTGTGGGACGGCCTAGCACAGATACGCAGTATTTT.

The genes are TRBV5-1 and TRBJ1-4, with a weak D call TRBD1 (5 bases). V was cut by 0 bases and J by 8 bases, with 17 bases left in between. The CDR3 is made up of 16 amino acids. CDR1 is SGHRS, CDR2 YFSETQ, per germline. The CDR3 here is CASSLDSPRVAEKLFF. As DNA, the CDR3 is TGCGCCAGCAGCTTGGATTCGCCCAGGGTGGCGGAAAAACTGTTTTTT.

The genes are TRBV5-1 and TRBJ2-3; 11 nucleotides agree with TRBD2. Looked up from germline, CDR1 is SGHRS and CDR2 is YFSETQ. The CDR3 consists of 15 residues. The ends lost 0 bases at V and 4 bases at J; junction bases unmatched: 1. CDR3 region: CASSLEGLAADTQYF. In DNA, the CDR3 is TGCGCCAGCAGCTTGGAGGGACTAGCGGCAGATACGCAGTATTTT.

V and J are TRBV11-2 and TRBJ1-1; D unresolved. V dropped 3 bases and J dropped 3 bases, with 11 bases sitting between them. CDR3 size: 14 residues. Germline assignment: CDR1 SGHAT and CDR2 FQNNGV. CDR3: CASSFNIRDTEAFF. The DNA of the CDR3 is TGTGCCAGCAGCTTCAACATTCGAGACACTGAAGCTTTCTTT.

The chain carries TRBV7-2 and TRBJ1-5; 7 bases agree with TRBD1. After removal of 5 bases from V and 4 bases from J, the junction contained 8 bases not matched to a gene. The germline V gene encodes CDR1 SGHTA and CDR2 FQGNSA. The CDR3 is made up of 15 amino acids. Here the CDR3 DNA reads TGTGCCAGCAGCCCTCGGACAGGAAGGAATCAGCCCCAGCATTTT. Translation gives CASSPRTGRNQPQHF.

Comments on this clone: The same CDR3 can be traced to other DNA sequences in this sample. V gene TRBV28 combines with J gene TRBJ1-2, with 8 bases fitting TRBD1. Germline loops: CDR1 MDHEN, CDR2 SYDVKM. The CDR3 loop spans 14 amino acids. V shed 4 bases, J shed 4 bases, and the junction held 5 bases outside the gene matches. CDR3 region: CASSSGQGSYGYTF. The CDR3 nucleotides read TGTGCCAGCAGTTCCGGACAGGGCAGCTATGGCTACACCTTC.

The CDR3 DNA is TGTGCCAGCACCGACTCCTTGAACACTGAAGCTTTCTTT. This codes for CASTDSLNTEAFF. The rearrangement joins TRBV6-4 to TRBJ1-1; D unclear. The V gene's germline CDR1 is MRHNA and CDR2 SNTAGT. V dropped 7 bases and J dropped 0 bases, with 9 bases sitting between them. This CDR3 contains 13 residues.

The gene calls are TRBV6-5 and TRBJ2-7, with D perhaps assigned TRBD1 or TRBD2 (5 bases each). Trimming removed 10 bases at V and 5 bases at J, with 15 bases between. The CDR3 is 12 amino acids. Germline V gene lookup returns CDR1 MNHEY and CDR2 SVGAGI. The CDR3 loop is CATTTGAHEQYF. The CDR3 DNA reads TGTGCCACCACCACCGGGGCCCACGAGCAGTACTTC.

The chain joins TRBV30 to TRBJ1-2; D remains ambiguous. Germline V gene data show CDR1 as GTSNPN and CDR2 as SVGIG (reference sequence). The CDR3 loop spans 11 amino acids. V lost 5 bases and J 7 bases, leaving 11 bases between the germline ends. The CDR3: CAWSAGVGYTF. The CDR3 DNA is TGTGCCTGGTCGGCCGGGGTTGGCTACACCTTC.

This clone was picked up one time. This chain links TRBV10-3 with TRBJ1-2; 10 bases map to TRBD1. The CDR3 consists of 15 residues. Germline-derived CDR1 and CDR2 are ENHRY and SYGVKD. V dropped 0 bases and J dropped 8; count of bases not matched to a gene: 6. CDR3 loop: CAISESSGQGYGYTF. The CDR3 nucleotides read TGTGCCATCAGTGAGTCTTCGGGACAGGGGTACGGCTACACCTTC.

CDR3 loop: CSVEADGYTF. The CDR3, as DNA: TGCAGCGTTGAGGCCGATGGCTACACCTTC. The rearrangement joins TRBV29-1 to TRBJ1-2; D unclear. Germline CDR1 and CDR2: SQVTM and ANQGSEA. CDR3 size: 10 residues. Trimming took 3 bases from V and 6 from J, leaving 5 bases between them.